These 11 T cell receptor beta chains were all obtained from the same sample, sequenced in a study of beta chain features in type 1 diabetes. Whole-study results and caveats: Type 1 diabetes patients showed a moderate but significant shortening of TCRB CDR3s in all four CD4+ subsets.

Reverse transcription of all isolated RNA meant that expressed TCRB transcripts were sequenced. TCRdb's table, derived via immunoSEQ multiplex PCR, lists solely in-frame clones and lacks some. The sample holds about 640,000 clones, 9.5% to 15% seen once. The antigens for these receptors are not known. The specimen sequenced was naive CD4+ T cells from blood. These TCRs come from a man younger than 45 with type 1 diabetes.

The chain combines TRBV6-6 with TRBJ1-2, with 10 bases that match TRBD1. The junction had 7 bases not matched to a gene; V was cut back by 6 bases and J by 6 bases. The CDR3 loop spans 14 amino acids. Germline V gene lookup returns CDR1 MNHNY and CDR2 SVGAGI (reference sequence). CDR3 residues: CASSPRQGADGYTF. In DNA form, the CDR3 reads TGTGCCAGCAGCCCTCGACAGGGGGCAGATGGCTACACCTTC.

This chain uses TRBV11-2 with TRBJ2-3; TRBD2 aligns across 8 bases. This CDR3 comprises 14 residues. V lost 2 bases and J lost 4; bases outside the gene matches: 2. The germline V gene has CDR1 SGHAT and CDR2 FQNNGV. The CDR3 sequence: CASSLSAGADTQYF. DNA for the CDR3: TGTGCCAGCAGCTTATCAGCGGGGGCAGATACGCAGTATTTT.

The rearrangement uses TRBV5-1 and TRBJ2-7; no firm D call. Germline V gene data show CDR1 as SGHRS and CDR2 as YFSETQ. V dropped 6 bases and J dropped 3 bases, with 13 bases sitting between them. This CDR3 contains 13 residues. The CDR3 nucleotides read TGCGCCAGCACCCTCGGACCGCTCTACGAGCAGTACTTC. The encoded protein is CASTLGPLYEQYF. Variable domain in full (rest from reference TRBV5-1 and TRBJ2-7): KAGVTQTPRYLIKTRGQQVTLSCSPISGHRSVSWYQQTPGQGLQFLFEYFSETQRNKGNFPGRFSGRQFSNSRSEMNVSTLELGDSALYLCASTLGPLYEQYFGPGTRLTVT.

This clone was observed a few times. The chain links TRBV18 to TRBJ2-7; a possible D gene is TRBD1 (5 bases). V lost 3 bases to trimming and J lost 0 bases, with 12 bases between them. This CDR3 region has 15 residues. Per the germline V gene, CDR1 is KGHSH and CDR2 is LQKENI. The CDR3 region is CASSPQGPTSYEQYF. As DNA, the CDR3 is TGTGCCAGCTCACCCCAGGGCCCGACCTCCTACGAGCAGTACTTC. The full variable domain, its missing parts supplied by reference TRBV18 and TRBJ2-7, is NAGVMQNPRHLVRRRGQEARLRCSPMKGHSHVYWYRQLPEEGLKFMVYLQKENIIDESGMPKERFSAEFPKEGPSILRIQQVVRGDSAAYFCASSPQGPTSYEQYFGPGTRLTVT.

The table lists this clone with a few counts. The chain employs TRBV5-6 and TRBJ1-5; 7 bases map to TRBD1. After removal of 2 bases from V and 7 bases from J, the junction contained 9 bases not matched to a gene. CDR3 size: 15 residues. Germline assignment: CDR1 SGHDT and CDR2 YYEEEE. The CDR3 DNA reads TGTGCCAGCAGCTTCAACAGGGGCGGTGAGCAGCCCCAGCATTTT. Translated, it gives CASSFNRGGEQPQHF.

This clone was recorded a few times. The rearrangement joins TRBV10-3 to TRBJ1-1; D gene ambiguous. The germline V gene has CDR1 ENHRY and CDR2 SYGVKD. V dropped 4 bases and J dropped 7 bases, with 16 bases sitting between them. The CDR3 has 14 amino acids. In DNA, the CDR3 is TGTGCCATCAGTGGGGAGTACAGTCGCGTTGAAGCTTTCTTT. The encoded protein is CAISGEYSRVEAFF.

This clone has more than one count but fewer than ten. This chain links TRBV29-1 with TRBJ2-6; perhaps TRBD1 as D (5 bases). The V end was cut by 5 bases, the J end by 0 bases, with 8 bases between. Germline V CDR1 and CDR2: SQVTM, ANQGSEA. The CDR3 length is 14 residues. CDR3 nucleotide sequence: TGCAGCGTTTTCGACAGCTCTGGGGCCAACGTCCTGACTTTC. Translating gives CSVFDSSGANVLTF.

As regards this clone: The same CDR3 can be traced to other DNA sequences in this sample. V gene TRBV7-2 combines with J gene TRBJ1-1, with D uncertain. CDR1 is SGHTA and CDR2 is FQGNSA in the germline V gene. The V end lost 6 bases, the J end lost 1 base, and 6 bases lay between the germline ends. The CDR3 loop spans 12 amino acids. The CDR3, as DNA: TGTGCCAGCAGTCCAGCGAACACTGAAGCTTTCTTT. It is translated as CASSPANTEAFF.

V gene TRBV6-4 combines with J gene TRBJ1-2, with TRBD1 identical over 9 bases. The CDR3 runs 17 residues. The V segment lost 6 bases and the J segment 3 bases; nucleotides outside the gene matches: 14. Germline CDR1 MRHNA, CDR2 SNTAGT. The CDR3, as DNA: TGTGCCAGCAGCCTCCAGGCGGGACAGGGTTTACACTATGGCTACACCTTC. Protein: CASSLQAGQGLHYGYTF.

Only a few counts were recorded for this clone. This chain connects TRBV11-2 to TRBJ2-3; 8 bases line up with TRBD2. Germline V gene lookup returns CDR1 SGHAT and CDR2 FQNNGV. J was trimmed by 2 bases and V by 4 bases; bases with no gene match: 8. The CDR3 spans 16 residues. CDR3 amino acids: CASSSSGGLLTDTQYF. The CDR3 DNA follows: TGTGCCAGCAGCTCCAGCGGGGGACTCCTCACAGATACGCAGTATTTT.

The J gene is TRBJ2-7, the V gene TRBV5-6, with a weak D call TRBD1 (5 bases). Trimming took 4 bases from V and 0 from J, leaving 14 bases between them. Germline values: CDR1 SGHDT, CDR2 YYEEEE. The length of the CDR3 is 15 residues. CDR3 sequence: CASSRPYQGSYEQYF. CDR3 sequence (DNA): TGTGCCAGCAGCCGTCCATACCAGGGCTCCTACGAGCAGTACTTC.